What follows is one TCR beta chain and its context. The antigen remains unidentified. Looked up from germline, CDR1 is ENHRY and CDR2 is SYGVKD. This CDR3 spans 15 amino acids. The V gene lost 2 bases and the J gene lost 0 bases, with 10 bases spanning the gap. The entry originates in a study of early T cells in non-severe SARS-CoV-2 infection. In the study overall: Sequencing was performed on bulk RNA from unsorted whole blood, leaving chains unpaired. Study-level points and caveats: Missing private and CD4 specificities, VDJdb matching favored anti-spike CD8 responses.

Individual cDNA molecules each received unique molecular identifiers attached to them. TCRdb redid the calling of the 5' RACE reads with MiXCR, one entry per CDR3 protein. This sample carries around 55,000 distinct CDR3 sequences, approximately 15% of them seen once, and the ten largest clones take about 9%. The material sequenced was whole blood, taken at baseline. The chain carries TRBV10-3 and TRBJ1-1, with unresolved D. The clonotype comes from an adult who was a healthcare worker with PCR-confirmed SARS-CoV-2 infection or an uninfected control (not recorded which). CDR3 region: CAISELDQMNTEAFF. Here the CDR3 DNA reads TGTGCCATCAGTGAGCTGGACCAAATGAACACTGAAGCTTTCTTT.